A selection of T cell receptor beta chains follows, all from one sample in a study of blood T cell repertoires in COVID-19. Here immunoSEQ multiplex PCR was the method, and the copy in TCRdb shows in-frame clones only, minus some. The sample carries about 380,000 clones, 85% recorded once. The source material was peripheral blood. The source of these receptors is a young woman with acute or convalescent COVID-19. The CDR3 runs from the conserved cysteine through the conserved F or W. Fields, in order: J gene, V gene, D gene, CDR3 length, clone size, CDR3 protein, CDR3 DNA. The D gene is left open where the match is weak. Clone sizes are given selectively: once, few, many, or a class where the clone is expanded.

>TRBJ2-1|TRBV3-1/TRBV3-2|-|13|-
CASSQDLVYEQFF
TGTGCCAGCAGCCAAGATCTAGTATATGAGCAGTTCTTC
>TRBJ2-3|TRBV5-6|-|17|-
CASSLVRGDSPADTQYF
TGTGCCAGCAGCTTGGTCCGAGGGGACTCACCAGCAGATACGCAGTATTTT
>TRBJ2-2|TRBV6-5|-|15|-
CARAPPPPDTGELFF
TGTGCCCGCGCTCCCCCCCCTCCGGACACCGGGGAGCTGTTTTTT
>TRBJ1-2|TRBV7-9|TRBD1|14|-
CASSPGQGARGYTF
TGTGCCAGCAGCCCGGGACAGGGGGCGCGCGGCTACACCTTC
>TRBJ2-5|TRBV29-1|TRBD1|13|-
CSAGTGGEETQYF
TGCAGCGCCGGGACAGGGGGCGAAGAGACCCAGTACTTC
>TRBJ2-2|TRBV7-9|-|16|-
CASSSQGGGHTGELFF
TGTGCCAGCAGCTCGCAGGGGGGAGGACACACCGGGGAGCTGTTTTTT
>TRBJ1-5|TRBV5-4|-|15|few
CASSLGQGSNQPQHF
TGTGCCAGCAGCTTGGGCCAGGGGTCCAATCAGCCCCAGCATTTT
>TRBJ1-6|TRBV27|TRBD1|16|-
CASSPRQGSYNSPLHF
TGTGCCAGCAGTCCCCGACAGGGTTCCTATAATTCACCCCTCCACTTT
>TRBJ2-1|TRBV6-1|TRBD1|16|-
CASSEYRDRVNNEQFF
TGTGCCAGCAGTGAATATCGGGACAGGGTGAACAATGAGCAGTTCTTC
>TRBJ2-1|TRBV9|-|13|once
CASSGATYNEQFF
TGTGCCAGCAGCGGGGCGACCTACAATGAGCAGTTCTTC